The rows below give T cell receptor beta chains drawn from one sample of a study. TCRdb analysed the 5' RACE reads with MiXCR anew, one entry per CDR3 protein. The repertoire holds 8,500 to 14,000 distinct CDR3 sequences, with 40% to 55% as singletons. The sequencing input was tumor-infiltrating naive CD4+ T cells sorted from the breast tumor. Receptors originate from a female donor with breast cancer. CDR3s include the opening cysteine and the closing phenylalanine or tryptophan. The D gene is left open where the match is weak. The size field is filled for only some rows; it gives once, few, many or a size class.

DNA | CDR3 | J | size | D | V
TGTGCCACCAGCAGAGGGGACAGGGTAGAAGAGACCCAGTACTTC | CATSRGDRVEETQYF | TRBJ2-5 | NA | TRBD1 | TRBV15
TGTGCCAGCAGGCCGTGGGTCGGCGTCGATGAGCAGTTCTTC | CASRPWVGVDEQFF | TRBJ2-1 | few | NA | TRBV6-2/TRBV6-3
TGCAGCGGGGGGACAGGGTTTGATGAGCAGTTCTTC | CSGGTGFDEQFF | TRBJ2-1 | NA | TRBD1 | TRBV29-1
TGTGCCAGCAGCCCCTTGAGCGGGAGTAACACCGGGGAGCTGTTTTTT | CASSPLSGSNTGELFF | TRBJ2-2 | NA | TRBD2 | TRBV12-3/TRBV12-4
TGTGCCAGCTCACCAGGTGTCAGGGAGTTCTACGAGCAGTACTTC | CASSPGVREFYEQYF | TRBJ2-7 | few | NA | TRBV18
TGTGCCAGCAACACCGGGGTAGGAGAGACCCAGTACTTC | CASNTGVGETQYF | TRBJ2-5 | NA | NA | TRBV6-2/TRBV6-3
TGCAGCGTTGAAGTTGATTTTGCGTCAGCGAACACTGAAGCTTTCTTT | CSVEVDFASANTEAFF | TRBJ1-1 | NA | NA | TRBV29-1
TGTGCCAGCAGTCAAGGCCTCCGGCGGGGCACCGGGGAGCTGTTTTTT | CASSQGLRRGTGELFF | TRBJ2-2 | NA | NA | TRBV12-3/TRBV12-4
TGTGCCAGCAGCTCCGGACTAGCGGGAAGCGGTACGCAGTATTTT | CASSSGLAGSGTQYF | TRBJ2-3 | NA | TRBD2 | TRBV6-5
TGCGCCAGCAGCGATGGACTAGCGGAAGTCTACAATGAGCAGTTCTTC | CASSDGLAEVYNEQFF | TRBJ2-1 | NA | TRBD2 | TRBV5-1
TGTGCCAGCAGCGTAGATGGGACAGGGGTCGTGGAGACCCAGTACTTC | CASSVDGTGVVETQYF | TRBJ2-5 | NA | TRBD1 | TRBV9
TGTGCCAGCAGTAGAGTCCTCTTTCCAGATACGCAGTATTTT | CASSRVLFPDTQYF | TRBJ2-3 | NA | NA | TRBV7-2
TGCAGCGCCGGCCCAGGGTTGGATGGCTACACCTTC | CSAGPGLDGYTF | TRBJ1-2 | few | NA | TRBV29-1
TGTGCCGGCAGCTTAGTAGCGGGAGGGGCCAAAAACATTCAGTACTTC | CAGSLVAGGAKNIQYF | TRBJ2-4 | NA | TRBD2 | TRBV11-2
TGCGCCAGCAGCCAAGATCTTCGGGGCGGGTTCTATGGCTACACCTTC | CASSQDLRGGFYGYTF | TRBJ1-2 | few | NA | TRBV4-3
TGCAGTGCATTAGCGGGAGCTTCCCCAGATACGCAGTATTTT | CSALAGASPDTQYF | TRBJ2-3 | NA | TRBD2 | TRBV20-1
TGCAGTGCTATGGGTGGAATGAACACTGAAGCTTTCTTT | CSAMGGMNTEAFF | TRBJ1-1 | once | NA | TRBV20-1
TGTGCCAGCAGTGGTCGAAATCCCACAGATACGCAGTATTTT | CASSGRNPTDTQYF | TRBJ2-3 | NA | NA | TRBV11-3
TGTGCCACCAGTGTGTGGGGACCGAACACTGAAGCTTTCTTT | CATSVWGPNTEAFF | TRBJ1-1 | few | NA | TRBV15
TGTGCCAGCAGCCAAGTTTCCGGGGGCTCTGACAATGAGCAGTTCTTC | CASSQVSGGSDNEQFF | TRBJ2-1 | NA | NA | TRBV4-2
TGTGCCAGCAGCCAAGCTGATGAAGGGTTGAGTTCACCCCTCCACTTT | CASSQADEGLSSPLHF | TRBJ1-6 | medium-sized | NA | TRBV4-2
TGTGCCAGCAGTTTTGGACTAGCGGGACCAGATACGCAGTATTTT | CASSFGLAGPDTQYF | TRBJ2-3 | NA | TRBD2 | TRBV6-2/TRBV6-3
TGCAGTGCTAAGGTGGGAGGGACGGATACGCGGTATTTT | CSAKVGGTDTRYF | TRBJ2-3 | NA | TRBD2 | TRBV20-1
TGTGCCAGCAGGTTCTCCGGATCCTATGGCTACACCTTC | CASRFSGSYGYTF | TRBJ1-2 | NA | NA | TRBV12-3/TRBV12-4
TGTGCCATCAGGACAGACAGGGAAGGGAGCACTGAAGCTTTCTTT | CAIRTDREGSTEAFF | TRBJ1-1 | few | TRBD1 | TRBV10-3
TGCGCCAGCAGCTGGACGACAGGGTGGGGGGAGACCCAGTACTTC | CASSWTTGWGETQYF | TRBJ2-5 | few | TRBD1 | TRBV5-1
TGCAGTGCGGAGGGGGGACTAGCTAACTATGGCTACACCTTC | CSAEGGLANYGYTF | TRBJ1-2 | once | NA | TRBV20-1
TGTGCCAGCAGCTTTGATCGGAGCTACACCGGGGAGCTGTTTTTT | CASSFDRSYTGELFF | TRBJ2-2 | once | NA | TRBV7-2
TGTGCCAGCAGTGAACCGGGACTAGCAGGGGATACGCAGTATTTT | CASSEPGLAGDTQYF | TRBJ2-3 | NA | TRBD2 | TRBV25-1
TGTGCCAGCAGCTTAAGTAGCCTCAATGAGCAGTTCTTC | CASSLSSLNEQFF | TRBJ2-1 | NA | NA | TRBV11-2
TGCAGTGCTAGTAAACCCAGGAAGCAAGAGACCCAGTACTTC | CSASKPRKQETQYF | TRBJ2-5 | few | NA | TRBV20-1
TGTGCCAGCAGCATCCGGGCCGTGAATTCACCCCTCCACTTT | CASSIRAVNSPLHF | TRBJ1-6 | few | NA | TRBV9
TGTGCCAGCAGCTTAGGCCTAGCGGGAGACTTCGTCACAGATACGCAGTATTTT | CASSLGLAGDFVTDTQYF | TRBJ2-3 | NA | TRBD2 | TRBV7-9
TGTGCCAGCAGAAAGGGGCCTAATCAGCCCCAGCATTTT | CASRKGPNQPQHF | TRBJ1-5 | NA | NA | TRBV12-3/TRBV12-4
TGTGCCAGCAGTTACGGGACAGAAGAAAAACTGTTTTTT | CASSYGTEEKLFF | TRBJ1-4 | NA | TRBD1 | TRBV6-5
TGTGCCAGCAGGCCGGGACTAGCGGACAATGAGCAGTTCTTC | CASRPGLADNEQFF | TRBJ2-1 | NA | TRBD2 | TRBV12-3/TRBV12-4
TGTGCCAGCAGTGAAGATCGTCATGTGGGCAATCAGCCCCAGCATTTT | CASSEDRHVGNQPQHF | TRBJ1-5 | medium-sized | NA | TRBV6-1
TGCGCCAGCAGCCAAGCGCCCGGGACAGCCTACGAGCAGTACTTC | CASSQAPGTAYEQYF | TRBJ2-7 | NA | TRBD1 | TRBV4-3
TGTGCCAGCAGCCTGGGACAGGGAACCTACGAGCAGTACTTC | CASSLGQGTYEQYF | TRBJ2-7 | few | TRBD1 | TRBV11-3
TGTGCCATCAGCACGACGGCGGGAGCCTACAATGAGCAGTTCTTC | CAISTTAGAYNEQFF | TRBJ2-1 | NA | TRBD2 | TRBV10-3
TGTGCCAGCAGCCTCTCACCCACAGGGAACACTGAAGCTTTCTTT | CASSLSPTGNTEAFF | TRBJ1-1 | few | NA | TRBV7-2
TGCAGCGTTGACGGGACGCCCGTGTTCTTC | CSVDGTPVFF | TRBJ2-1 | NA | NA | TRBV29-1
TGTGCCAGCAGCCGGGGTCTCCAAGAGACCCAGTACTTC | CASSRGLQETQYF | TRBJ2-5 | NA | NA | TRBV7-7
TGTGCCAGCAGTTGGAAGGGGGGCAATGAGCAGTTCTTC | CASSWKGGNEQFF | TRBJ2-1 | few | NA | TRBV7-3
TGTGCCAGCAGGGTTACTAGCGGGAGGGGAAATGAGCAGTTCTTC | CASRVTSGRGNEQFF | TRBJ2-1 | NA | TRBD2 | TRBV12-3/TRBV12-4
TGCAGCGTTGTTAGCGGTGGCTACGAGCAGTACTTC | CSVVSGGYEQYF | TRBJ2-7 | few | NA | TRBV29-1
TGTGCCAGCAGTTACGCTATAGATACGCAGTATTTT | CASSYAIDTQYF | TRBJ2-3 | NA | NA | TRBV6-2/TRBV6-3